Each of the 5 T cell receptor beta chains below was sequenced from the same sample in a study of blood T cells in healthy people across ages. A second PCR of 7 to 11 cycles used a sample-barcoded 5' primer and a J-beta primer mix. TCRdb recomputed calls from the 5' RACE reads with MiXCR, one row per CDR3 protein. Of 1.5 million to 2 million distinct CDR3 sequences in the sample, about two fifths were seen once. Sequenced input: blood. The source is a human donor in good health.

The chain combines TRBV4-3 with TRBJ2-1; the match to TRBD2 covers 15 bases. V was pared by 4 bases and J by 7 bases, with 20 bases of the junction left unmatched. Per germline, CDR1 LGHNA and CDR2 YSLEER. The CDR3 totals 21 residues. The CDR3 coding sequence is TGCGCCAGCAGCCCTCTACGGACTAGCGGGGGGGCTTTTGGTCGGAGTAATGAGCAGTTCTTC. Its protein product is CASSPLRTSGGAFGRSNEQFF.

This clonotype occurred a few times. This chain connects TRBV10-3 to TRBJ2-4; D possibly uses TRBD1 or TRBD2 (5 bases each). Near its end, the DNA agrees better with TRBJ2-7, so the J call may be wrong. The CDR3 runs 12 residues. In germline, CDR1 is ENHRY, CDR2 SYGVKD. CDR3 DNA: TGTGCCACGGGTACGAGGGGTTACGAGCAGTACTTC. Its protein is CATGTRGYEQYF.

The chain joins TRBV20-1 to TRBJ1-2; no reliable D call. Germline CDR1 is DFQATT and CDR2 is SNEGSKA (reference sequence). The germline V and J ends were trimmed by 7 bases and 14 bases, with 11 bases remaining between them. CDR3 length: 8 amino acids. The DNA for the CDR3 is TGCAGTGGCTCTTATCGGACCTTC. It translates to CSGSYRTF.

The V gene is TRBV5-1, the J gene TRBJ2-3, with D perhaps matching TRBD1 or TRBD2 (5 bases each). Germline CDR1 reads SGHRS; CDR2 reads YFSETQ. Trimming stripped 5 bases from V and 2 bases from J, with 12 bases between. This CDR3 has 14 amino acids. CDR3 in amino acids: CASRPRGATDTQYF. The CDR3 coding sequence is TGCGCCAGCAGGCCTCGAGGGGCCACAGATACGCAGTATTTT. Combining the CDR3 with reference TRBV5-1 and TRBJ2-3 gives the whole variable domain KAGVTQTPRYLIKTRGQQVTLSCSPISGHRSVSWYQQTPGQGLQFLFEYFSETQRNKGNFPGRFSGRQFSNSRSEMNVSTLELGDSALYLCASRPRGATDTQYFGPGTRLTVL.

J is TRBJ2-7 and V is TRBV7-9, with D uncertain. The CDR3 consists of 16 residues. V lost 2 bases to trimming and J lost 0 bases, with 14 bases between them. Germline CDR1 and CDR2: SEHNR and FQNEAQ (reference sequence). Written as DNA, the CDR3 is TGTGCCAGCAGCTTATCCGACGGATCCTACTCCTACGAGCAGTACTTC. Residues: CASSLSDGSYSYEQYF.